This passage covers 9 T cell receptor beta chains from one sample sequenced in a study of T cell repertoires in ileal Crohn's disease. Assay used: immunoSEQ multiplex PCR; TCRdb lists only in-frame clones, some missing. The table includes 12,000 or so clones, roughly 80% detected once. Documented time point: neoterminal ileum biopsy at postoperative endoscopy, about 6 months after surgery. The sequenced sample was ileal tissue. The origin of the receptors is an adult with Crohn's disease.

The chain links TRBV28 to TRBJ2-1; 11 bases match TRBD2. CDR1 and CDR2 from the germline V gene are MDHEN and SYDVKM. V trimming: 0 bases; J trimming: 5 bases; junction bases outside the gene matches: 12. The length of the CDR3 is 19 residues. CDR3 in amino acids: CASSLWPKTSGNFDNEQFF. The CDR3 nucleotides are TGTGCCAGCAGTTTATGGCCCAAGACTAGCGGGAACTTCGACAATGAGCAGTTCTTC.

In its sample, this clone was seen once. The rearrangement joins TRBV9 to TRBJ2-5; 10 bases fit TRBD2. The germline gives CDR1 SGDLS, CDR2 YYNGEE. The CDR3 is 16 amino acids. V lost 4 bases, J lost 2 bases, and 8 bases stayed unmatched. The CDR3 sequence: CASSPTSGTFQETQYF. For the CDR3, the DNA is TGTGCCAGCAGCCCTACTAGCGGGACCTTTCAAGAGACCCAGTACTTC.

V is TRBV6-6 and J is TRBJ1-2; possible D gene TRBD1, 5 bases. Germline CDR1 and CDR2: MNHNY and SVGAGI (reference sequence). The CDR3 is made up of 11 amino acids. Trimming took off 4 bases at V and 5 bases at J, with 5 bases between the two ends. The CDR3 nucleotides are TGTGCCAGCAGTTCAGGGTATGGCTACACCTTC. This codes for CASSSGYGYTF.

The chain couples TRBV5-1 to TRBJ2-1, with TRBD2 matching over 9 bases. This CDR3 region has 15 residues. Germline CDR1 reads SGHRS; CDR2 reads YFSETQ. Losses at the gene ends were 0 bases for V and 5 bases for J; bases not matched to a gene: 3. CDR3 sequence: CASSLGTSAHNEQFF. For the CDR3, the DNA is TGCGCCAGCAGCTTGGGGACTAGCGCCCACAATGAGCAGTTCTTC.

The chain links TRBV28 to TRBJ1-5; the D gene is possibly TRBD1 (6 bases). Trimming took off 7 bases at V and 1 base at J, with 14 bases between the two ends. Germline CDR1 and CDR2: MDHEN and SYDVKM. The CDR3 is 15 residues long. Here the CDR3 reads CASTSVRGSNQPQHF. In nucleotides, the CDR3 is TGTGCCAGCACCTCCGTAAGGGGGAGCAATCAGCCCCAGCATTTT.

The chain employs TRBV10-2 and TRBJ1-2; D possibly corresponds to TRBD1 (5 bases). The ends were cut back, 3 bases at V and 4 bases at J, with 9 bases in the middle. The germline gives CDR1 WSHSY, CDR2 SAAADI. This CDR3 contains 13 residues. CDR3 sequence reads: CASSDQGGYGYTF. The CDR3 DNA sequence: TGCGCCAGCAGTGACCAGGGAGGCTATGGCTACACCTTC.

The V and J genes are TRBV6-1 and TRBJ2-7; no reliable D call. The CDR3 spans 11 residues. Trimming removed 6 bases from V and 6 bases from J, with 9 bases in between. Germline V gene lookup returns CDR1 MNHNS and CDR2 SASEGT. The CDR3 loop is CASSLNSEQYF. The CDR3 DNA reads TGTGCCAGCAGCCTGAACTCCGAGCAGTACTTC.

CDR3 in amino acids: CASSLDGSGRADTQYF. The CDR3 DNA reads as TGCGCCAGCAGCTTGGACGGGAGCGGGAGGGCCGATACGCAGTATTTT. The chain links TRBV5-1 to TRBJ2-3, with 10 bases that match TRBD2. The germline CDR1 and CDR2 sequences are SGHRS and YFSETQ. V trimming: 0 bases; J trimming: 6 bases; junction bases outside the gene matches: 7. The CDR3 is 16 residues long.

This rearrangement joins TRBV5-3 to TRBJ1-5, with TRBD1 as a possible D gene (6 bases). TRBV5-3 is noted as an ORF with a role that remains uncertain. The CDR3 is made up of 13 amino acids. V was trimmed by 4 bases and J by 14 bases, leaving 19 bases between them. The CDR3, as DNA: TGTGCCAGAAGCCGCCGTTTTAGGGGGATAGAGCATTTT. Protein sequence: CARSRRFRGIEHF.